This T cell receptor (beta chain) was sequenced for a study of cytomegalovirus exposure and HLA in healthy donors. The repertoire was sequenced with immunoSEQ multiplex PCR; TCRdb's copy has only in-frame clones and lacks some. Of roughly 150,000 clones listed, approximately 89% were seen once; the top ten hold approximately 10%. Turning to this clone: Its matching antigen is unknown.

V gave up 4 bases and J gave up 7 bases; unmatched junction bases: 14. Germline values: CDR1 SGDLS, CDR2 YYNGEE. This CDR3 has 17 amino acids. Study-wide results and caveats: According to the study, roughly 180 TCR beta chains were cytomegalovirus-associated.

Source material: PBMCs. The TCR was taken from a woman between 18 and 29 years old in good health and CMV-seropositive. The gene calls are TRBV9 and TRBJ2-1; 10 nucleotides match TRBD2. The CDR3 spells CASSSGSGRGGVNEQFF. The DNA of the CDR3 is TGTGCCAGCAGCTCGGGGAGCGGGAGGGGGGGTGTAAATGAGCAGTTCTTC.